This T cell receptor beta chain appears in the sequencing data of a study of blood T cell repertoires in COVID-19. Study-level background: PBMCs, B-cell-depleted T cells, or T cells were the source of the cDNA or gDNA that made up the material.

Germline V lookup: CDR1 KGHSH, CDR2 LQKENI. CDR3 length: 13 amino acids. The germline V and J ends were trimmed by 6 bases and 6 bases, with 11 bases remaining between them. This clone was seen a few times. Authors' processing steps: Reference gene primer amplification gave nucleated cell count estimates. Profiling relied on immunoSEQ multiplex PCR, and the TCRdb table lists in-frame clones only, not all of them. V and J calls plus clone size are reproduced from that table; the DNA served to infer D and trimming. The sample has about 100,000 clones; around four fifths are singletons. This chain joins TRBV18 and TRBJ2-2; TRBD2 is a possible D gene (6 bases). Sequenced material: peripheral blood. This sequence originates from a woman in her seventies with acute or convalescent COVID-19. The DNA of the CDR3 is TGTGCCAGCTCCCTCGGGGGTCCCGGGGAGCTGTTTTTT. It is translated as CASSLGGPGELFF. Based on the CDR3 plus reference TRBV18 and TRBJ2-2, the full variable domain is NAGVMQNPRHLVRRRGQEARLRCSPMKGHSHVYWYRQLPEEGLKFMVYLQKENIIDESGMPKERFSAEFPKEGPSILRIQQVVRGDSAAYFCASSLGGPGELFFGEGSRLTVL.